The 29 T cell receptor beta chains given below trace back to one sample, sequenced in a study of Graves' ophthalmopathy and Graves' hyperthyroidism. As the template, RNA transcripts were used to amplify TCR beta CDR3 regions. First-round RT-PCR used HTBI primers; second-round multiplex PCR followed. One entry per CDR3 protein results from TCRdb running MiXCR on the multiplex PCR reads. The sample has about 370,000 distinct CDR3 sequences; about a sixth are singletons. The sequenced sample was peripheral blood. Every receptor here comes from an adult woman with stable Graves' hyperthyroidism.

This clonotype came up many times. The rearrangement uses TRBV6-1 and TRBJ1-1, with TRBD1 identical over 7 bases. After removal of 5 bases from V and 3 bases from J, the junction contained 6 bases not matched to a gene. The CDR3 loop spans 14 amino acids. CDR1 and CDR2 (germline): MNHNS, SASEGT. The CDR3 DNA reads TGTGCCAGCAGTCCAACAGGGGCTGACACTGAAGCTTTCTTT. Protein: CASSPTGADTEAFF.

The sample holds many counts of this clonotype. Germline and junction disagree at one end, which may indicate a read error. The V call is TRBV12-3 or TRBV12-4, the J call TRBJ2-5; possible D gene TRBD2, 6 bases. CDR3 length: 11 residues. CDR3 sequence reads: CASSLGGAQYF. The CDR3 bases are TGTGCCAGCAGTTTAGGCGGGGCCCAATACTTC.

Remarks on this clonotype: At one boundary the junction diverges from the germline segment, which might be a read error. The V and J genes are TRBV28 and TRBJ1-5, with 10 bases lining up with TRBD1. The CDR3 has 14 residues. Germline CDR1 MDHEN, CDR2 SYDVKM. Here the CDR3 reads CASSTGTGVPPQDF. The CDR3 DNA reads TGTGCTAGCAGCACCGGGACAGGGGTTCCCCCTCAGGATTTT.

At least ten counts were recorded for this clonotype. The chain combines TRBV2 with TRBJ2-7, with 12 bases aligning to TRBD2. The germline CDR1 and CDR2 sequences are SNHLY and FYNNEI. The CDR3 covers 15 residues. V lost 5 bases to trimming and J lost 5 bases; unmatched junction nucleotides: 7. The CDR3 nucleotides are TGTGCCAGCAGTTATCTAGCGGGAGGGCCCCACGAGCAGTACTTC. Its translation is CASSYLAGGPHEQYF.

There are many counts of this clonotype. The CDR3 here is CSATGGGPDTGELFF. The CDR3 DNA follows: TGCAGTGCAACGGGTGGAGGGCCGGACACCGGGGAGCTGTTTTTT. The chain employs TRBV20-1 and TRBJ2-2, with D maybe TRBD2 (6 bases). Per the germline V gene, CDR1 is DFQATT and CDR2 is SNEGSKA (reference sequence). The CDR3 consists of 15 residues. V lost 6 bases to trimming and J lost 3 bases, with 17 bases between them.

This clonotype was observed at least ten times. The J gene is TRBJ2-7, the V gene TRBV20-1, with 8 bases that match TRBD2. The ends lost 6 bases at V and 0 bases at J; junction bases unmatched: 4. In germline, CDR1 is DFQATT, CDR2 SNEGSKA (reference sequence). This CDR3 region has 13 residues. CDR3 sequence (DNA): TGCAGTGCCCTCGGGGGGGGCTCCTACGAGCAGTACTTC. It specifies CSALGGGSYEQYF.

This clonotype came up many times. The V gene is TRBV2, the J gene TRBJ1-2; TRBD1 matches 10 bases. The CDR3 has 14 amino acids. CDR1 and CDR2 from the germline V gene are SNHLY and FYNNEI. Trimming took 2 bases from V and 7 from J; bases not matched to a gene: 4. The DNA of the CDR3 is TGTGCCAGCAGTGAAAGGGGGACAGGGGCTGGCTACACCTTC. Protein: CASSERGTGAGYTF.

V usage is TRBV5-6 and J usage is TRBJ1-1; D is unresolved. Per the germline V gene, CDR1 is SGHDT and CDR2 is YYEEEE. Trimming left V 3 bases short and J 0 bases short, with 15 bases between. This CDR3 spans 16 amino acids. The CDR3 loop is CASSSPWTVMNTEAFF. The CDR3 bases are TGTGCCAGCAGCTCCCCTTGGACTGTCATGAACACTGAAGCTTTCTTT.

This clonotype has ten or more counts. J is TRBJ2-7 and V is TRBV30; 7 nucleotides align to TRBD2. The CDR3 is 14 residues long. V shed 3 bases and J 2 bases; nucleotides not matched to a gene: 7. Per the germline V gene, CDR1 is GTSNPN and CDR2 is SVGIG (reference sequence). The CDR3 nucleotides are TGTGCCTGGAGGTACGGGACTACCACCTACGAGCAGTACTTC. Its translation: CAWRYGTTTYEQYF.

The V gene is TRBV7-9, the J gene TRBJ2-7; 8 nucleotides agree with TRBD1. J was trimmed by 2 bases and V by 7 bases; bases with no gene match: 10. The CDR3 runs 15 residues. The V gene's germline CDR1 is SEHNR and CDR2 FQNEAQ (reference sequence). CDR3 in amino acids: CASTEKWDRPYEQYF. In nucleotides, the CDR3 is TGTGCCAGCACCGAAAAATGGGACAGGCCCTACGAGCAGTACTTC.

This clonotype has a count of ten or more. V usage is TRBV28 and J usage is TRBJ2-7; 7 bases agree with TRBD1. V was clipped by 5 bases and J by 3 bases; unmatched bases: 10. This CDR3 is built from 15 residues. Germline V gene data show CDR1 as MDHEN and CDR2 as SYDVKM. The CDR3 spells CASSSPGTESYEQYF. DNA of the CDR3: TGTGCCAGCAGTAGCCCCGGGACAGAAAGCTACGAGCAGTACTTC.

In this sample, this clonotype turned up many times. CDR3 sequence (DNA): TGTGCCAGCAGCCAAGAGTGGGACAGGGGCTACCACGAGCAGTACTTC. Translated, it gives CASSQEWDRGYHEQYF. V usage is TRBV4-2 and J usage is TRBJ2-7, with 10 bases lining up with TRBD1. This CDR3 contains 16 residues. Germline values: CDR1 LGHNA, CDR2 YNFKEQ. V dropped 0 bases and J dropped 5; count of bases not matched to a gene: 7.

This clonotype was seen ten or more times. The chain uses TRBV29-1 and TRBJ2-7, with 12 bases that match TRBD2. The V gene end was trimmed by 4 bases and the J gene end by 5 bases; junction bases not matched to a gene: 3. This CDR3 is 13 amino acids long. Germline V gene sequence: CDR1 SQVTM, CDR2 ANQGSEA. Here the CDR3 reads CSVALAGGHEQYF. The CDR3 DNA is TGCAGCGTTGCACTAGCGGGAGGACACGAGCAGTACTTC.

This clonotype occurred many times. This rearrangement joins TRBV20-1 to TRBJ1-5; TRBD1 might be the D (5 bases). Germline CDR1 reads DFQATT; CDR2 reads SNEGSKA (reference sequence). This CDR3 contains 13 residues. Trimming left V 4 bases short and J 4 bases short, with 11 bases between. The CDR3 DNA is TGCAGTGCTATAGGGACGGAGAATCAGCCCCAGCATTTT. Protein sequence: CSAIGTENQPQHF.

There are many counts of this clonotype. V usage is TRBV27 and J usage is TRBJ2-5; 11 bases match TRBD2. Trimming at V came to 5 bases and at J to 4 bases, leaving 6 bases not matched to a gene. The CDR3 loop spans 15 amino acids. In germline, CDR1 is MNHEY, CDR2 SMNVEV (reference sequence). The DNA of the CDR3 is TGTGCCAGCAGTCTCCGACTAGCGGGAACAGAGACCCAGTACTTC. Translating it yields CASSLRLAGTETQYF.

In its sample, this clonotype was seen many times. This may be a read error, as it is one base from a much larger clone. The gene calls are TRBV20-1 and TRBJ1-1; 7 bases align to TRBD1. V lost 0 bases, J lost 0 bases, and 4 bases stayed unmatched. This CDR3 contains 15 residues. Germline CDR1 and CDR2: DFQATT and SNEGSKA (reference sequence). The CDR3 loop is CSARDRTGMNTEAFF. In nucleotides, the CDR3 is TGCAGTGCTAGAGATCGGACAGGCATGAACACTGAAGCTTTCTTT.

This clonotype was detected many times. The chain uses TRBV7-9 and TRBJ1-1; D remains ambiguous. The V end lost 2 bases, the J end lost 4 bases, and 8 bases lay between the germline ends. CDR3 length: 13 residues. Germline CDR1 is SEHNR and CDR2 is FQNEAQ (reference sequence). The CDR3 reads CASSLIRSTEAFF. CDR3 bases: TGTGCCAGCAGCTTAATACGGAGCACTGAAGCTTTCTTT. Full variable domain (rest looked up from reference TRBV7-9 and TRBJ1-1): DTGVSQNPRHKITKRGQNVTFRCDPISEHNRLYWYRQTLGQGPEFLTYFQNEAQLEKSRLLSDRFSAERPKGSFSTLEIQRTEQGDSAMYLCASSLIRSTEAFFGQGTRLTVV.

This clonotype was recorded at least ten times. The chain employs TRBV7-2 and TRBJ2-5; 8 positions match TRBD2. This CDR3 comprises 18 residues. Germline CDR1 is SGHTA and CDR2 is FQGNSA. V shed 1 base and J 5 bases; nucleotides not matched to a gene: 15. The CDR3 DNA sequence: TGTGCCAGCAGCTTAGAGGGGTTCGGGAGGGCCGGGGATGAGACCCAGTACTTC. Encoded protein: CASSLEGFGRAGDETQYF.

This clonotype was seen at least ten times. The chain carries TRBV7-3 and TRBJ2-7; tentatively, D is TRBD1 (6 bases). Germline assignment: CDR1 SGHTA and CDR2 FQGTGA. The CDR3 totals 15 residues. Between the trimmed V and J ends, which lost 0 bases and 6 bases, there was a span of 15 bases. CDR3 amino acids: CASSLTGAGESEQYF. The CDR3 nucleotides are TGTGCCAGCAGCTTAACGGGGGCAGGGGAGAGCGAGCAGTACTTC.

J is TRBJ2-7 and V is TRBV29-1, with D perhaps TRBD1 (6 bases). Trimming pared 3 bases from V and 3 bases from J, leaving 15 bases between. The CDR3 is 14 amino acids. Germline lookup yields CDR1 SQVTM and CDR2 ANQGSEA. This CDR3 is CSVESPGEFYEQYF. DNA for the CDR3: TGCAGCGTTGAGTCTCCAGGGGAGTTCTACGAGCAGTACTTC.

This clonotype appeared a single time. The V and J genes are TRBV7-8 and TRBJ1-2; tentatively, D is TRBD1 (5 bases). V was pared by 7 bases and J by 8 bases, with 20 bases between. Germline V gene lookup returns CDR1 SGHVS and CDR2 FQNEAQ. The CDR3 consists of 14 residues. CDR3 in amino acids: CASTHGRAGKGYTF. For the CDR3, the DNA is TGTGCCAGCACCCACGGGCGGGCAGGGAAGGGCTACACCTTC.

This clonotype was observed at least ten times. The chain carries TRBV10-2 and TRBJ2-5; possible D gene TRBD2, 6 bases. Per germline, CDR1 WSHSY and CDR2 SAAADI. The CDR3 extends over 13 amino acids. The V gene lost 5 bases and the J gene lost 5 bases, with 12 bases spanning the gap. The CDR3 bases are TGCGCCAGCAGTCTTTGGAGGGAGGAGACCCAGTACTTC. The encoded protein is CASSLWREETQYF.

CDR3 in DNA: TGCGCCAGCAGCCAAGAGGTAGGGGCCTTCTCTGGAAACACCATATATTTT. It yields the protein CASSQEVGAFSGNTIYF. The rearrangement links TRBV4-1 to TRBJ1-3; D perhaps matches TRBD1 (5 bases). CDR1 is MGHRA and CDR2 is YSYEKL in the germline V gene. Trimming removed 0 bases at V and 0 bases at J, with 12 bases between. CDR3 length equals 17 residues.

The sample holds many counts of this clonotype. The genes are TRBV24-1 and TRBJ2-5; the D gene is possibly TRBD1 (6 bases). V was cut by 4 bases and J by 2 bases, with 13 bases left in between. Looked up from germline, CDR1 is KGHDR and CDR2 is SFDVKD. The length of the CDR3 is 15 residues. The CDR3 loop is CATSEGTRLQETQYF. The DNA of the CDR3 is TGTGCCACCAGTGAAGGGACACGACTGCAAGAGACCCAGTACTTC.

This clonotype came up many times. The CDR3 DNA reads TGTGCCAGCAACCCAGGTTTTCTGCGTCATGGCTACACCTTC. Translating it yields CASNPGFLRHGYTF. The gene calls are TRBV28 and TRBJ1-2; D is ambiguous. There are 14 residues in the CDR3. Germline values: CDR1 MDHEN, CDR2 SYDVKM. The ends were cut back, 7 bases at V and 6 bases at J, with 18 bases in the middle.

This rearrangement joins TRBV12-5 to TRBJ1-2, with D possibly being TRBD1 (6 bases). There are 15 residues in the CDR3. Germline-derived CDR1 and CDR2 are LGHNT and FRNRAP. The V end lost 5 bases, the J end lost 6 bases, and 19 bases lay between the germline ends. CDR3 bases: TGTGCTAGTGGTCCGGACAAGGGGGTTAGGGATGGCTACACCTTC. Its translation is CASGPDKGVRDGYTF.

There are many counts of this clonotype. The chain links TRBV28 to TRBJ1-6; D is undetermined. Trimming removed 10 bases from V and 0 bases from J, with 13 bases in between. Germline V CDR1 and CDR2: MDHEN, SYDVKM. This CDR3 has 15 residues. CDR3 coding DNA: TGTGCCACCTCCCCCGGGAGCTCCTATAATTCACCCCTCCACTTT. It translates to CATSPGSSYNSPLHF.

Many counts were recorded for this clonotype. The chain carries TRBV20-1 and TRBJ1-2, with 7 bases fitting TRBD1. Trimming cost V 5 bases and J 2 bases; bases outside gene matches: 11. This CDR3 has 15 residues. Germline V lookup: CDR1 DFQATT, CDR2 SNEGSKA (reference sequence). In DNA form, the CDR3 reads TGCAGTGCTCCAGATCCGGGACAGAGCAACTATGGCTACACCTTC. Its protein is CSAPDPGQSNYGYTF.

The table lists this clonotype with many counts. As DNA, the CDR3 is TGTGCCAGCAGCAGTCGGGTGGGACAGCTTTACGAGCAGTACTTC. This gives the protein CASSSRVGQLYEQYF. The chain couples TRBV28 to TRBJ2-7; 7 bases match TRBD1. J lost 4 bases, V lost 6 bases, and 12 bases had no gene match. The CDR3 totals 15 residues. The V gene's germline CDR1 is MDHEN and CDR2 SYDVKM.